This T cell receptor (beta chain) appears in the sequencing data of a study of PD-L1 blockade in urothelial cancer. Study context: Atezolizumab at 1,200 mg intravenously every 3 weeks was started by patients at some point between 2014 and 2015.

Clones were sequenced by immunoSEQ multiplex PCR, and TCRdb holds only the in-frame ones, with some missing. There are more than 45,000 clones in the sample; over 75% occur only once, and roughly 4% lies in the top ten. Comment on this clone: Its antigen is as yet unknown.

Study-wide findings and caveats: Pretreatment clonality of the blood TCR repertoire below the median was predictive of superior survival.

V shed 8 bases and J 0 bases; nucleotides not matched to a gene: 9. The CDR3 extends over 15 amino acids. CDR1 is MNHNS, CDR2 SASEGT, per germline. This clonotype was obtained from a man aged 65 to 85 with urothelial cancer. The V and J genes are TRBV6-1 and TRBJ1-1, with 7 bases that match TRBD1. Specimen: PBMCs, collected around atezolizumab (anti-PD-L1) treatment. In nucleotides, the CDR3 is TGTGCCAGCCAAGACAGGGCGTCTATGAACACTGAAGCTTTCTTT. Encoded protein: CASQDRASMNTEAFF.